The T cell receptor beta chain described here comes from a study of blood T cell repertoires in COVID-19. At the level of the study: COVID-19 samples, acute and convalescent, were from the United States, Italy and Spain.

Data came from immunoSEQ multiplex PCR; TCRdb stores just in-frame clones and leaves some out. The repertoire has some 490,000 clones, 80% to 90% of them found once; the top ten carry approximately 3.4%. J was trimmed by 4 bases and V by 5 bases; bases with no gene match: 14. CDR1 and CDR2 from the germline V gene are SGHTA and FQGNSA. The CDR3 is 17 amino acids. Sequencing was performed on peripheral blood. The clonotype comes from a human donor in a cohort sampled during active COVID-19. The rearrangement links TRBV7-2 to TRBJ2-1, with 7 bases fitting TRBD2. CDR3 protein: CASSVGPGGGQYNEQFF. As DNA, the CDR3 is TGTGCCAGCAGCGTAGGCCCGGGAGGAGGCCAGTACAATGAGCAGTTCTTC.